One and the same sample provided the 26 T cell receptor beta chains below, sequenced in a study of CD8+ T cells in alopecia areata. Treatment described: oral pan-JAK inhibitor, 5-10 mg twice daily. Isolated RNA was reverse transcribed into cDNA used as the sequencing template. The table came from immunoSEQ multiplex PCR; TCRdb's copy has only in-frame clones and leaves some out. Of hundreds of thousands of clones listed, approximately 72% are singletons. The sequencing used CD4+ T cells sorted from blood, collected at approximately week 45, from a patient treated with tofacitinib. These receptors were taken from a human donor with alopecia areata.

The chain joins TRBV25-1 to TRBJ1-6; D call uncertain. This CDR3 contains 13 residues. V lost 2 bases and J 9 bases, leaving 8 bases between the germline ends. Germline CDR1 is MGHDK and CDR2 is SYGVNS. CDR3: CASSEVGSSPLHF. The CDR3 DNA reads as TGTGCCAGCAGTGAAGTAGGGTCTTCACCCCTCCACTTT.

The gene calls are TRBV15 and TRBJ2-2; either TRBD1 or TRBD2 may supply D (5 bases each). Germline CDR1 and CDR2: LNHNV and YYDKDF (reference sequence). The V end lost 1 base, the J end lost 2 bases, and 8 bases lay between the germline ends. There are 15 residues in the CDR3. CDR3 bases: TGTGCCACCAGCAGAGGGGGGAAAAACACCGGGGAGCTGTTTTTT. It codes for CATSRGGKNTGELFF.

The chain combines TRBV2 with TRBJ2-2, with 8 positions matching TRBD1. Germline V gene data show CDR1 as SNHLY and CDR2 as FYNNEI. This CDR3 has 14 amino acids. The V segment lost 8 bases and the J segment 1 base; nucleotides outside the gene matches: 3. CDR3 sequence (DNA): TGTGCCAGCCAGGGGACAGGGAACACCGGGGAGCTGTTTTTT. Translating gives CASQGTGNTGELFF.

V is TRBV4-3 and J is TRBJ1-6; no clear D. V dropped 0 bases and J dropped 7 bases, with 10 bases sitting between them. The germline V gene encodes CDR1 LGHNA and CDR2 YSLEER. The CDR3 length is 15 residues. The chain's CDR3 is CASSQDLVVNSPLHF. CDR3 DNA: TGCGCCAGCAGCCAAGATCTGGTCGTAAATTCACCCCTCCACTTT.

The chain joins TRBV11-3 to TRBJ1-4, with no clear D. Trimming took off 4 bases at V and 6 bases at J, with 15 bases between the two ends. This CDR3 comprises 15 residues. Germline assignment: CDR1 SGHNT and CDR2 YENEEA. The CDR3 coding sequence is TGTGCCAGCAGCTCCTCAGGAGCCACCCATGAAAAACTGTTTTTT. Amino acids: CASSSSGATHEKLFF.

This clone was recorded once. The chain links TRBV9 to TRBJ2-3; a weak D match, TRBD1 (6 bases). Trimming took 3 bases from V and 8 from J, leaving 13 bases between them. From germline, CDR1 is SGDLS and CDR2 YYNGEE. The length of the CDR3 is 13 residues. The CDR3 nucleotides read TGTGCCAGCAGCGAGGCCCTAGGGGGTACGCAGTATTTT. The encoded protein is CASSEALGGTQYF.

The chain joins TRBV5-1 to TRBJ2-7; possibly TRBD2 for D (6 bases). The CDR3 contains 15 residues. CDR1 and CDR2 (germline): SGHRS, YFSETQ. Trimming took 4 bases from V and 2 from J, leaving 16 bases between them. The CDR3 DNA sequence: TGCGCCAGCAGCCCTACGGGACTCGCAACCTACGAGCAGTACTTC. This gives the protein CASSPTGLATYEQYF.

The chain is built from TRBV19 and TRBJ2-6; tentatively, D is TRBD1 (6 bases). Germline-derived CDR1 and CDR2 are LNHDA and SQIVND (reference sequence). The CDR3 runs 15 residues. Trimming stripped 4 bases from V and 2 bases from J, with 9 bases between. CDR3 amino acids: CASSTPGAGANVLTF. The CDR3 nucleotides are TGTGCCAGTAGTACCCCAGGGGCTGGGGCCAACGTCCTGACTTTC.

The CDR3 coding sequence is TGTGCCAGCAGCGAAGTGGGACCGGCTAATGAAAAACTGTTTTTT. It yields the protein CASSEVGPANEKLFF. This chain joins TRBV5-6 and TRBJ1-4; D is possibly TRBD1 (5 bases). Germline values: CDR1 SGHDT, CDR2 YYEEEE. Trimming pared 4 bases from V and 3 bases from J, leaving 13 bases between. The CDR3 extends over 15 amino acids.

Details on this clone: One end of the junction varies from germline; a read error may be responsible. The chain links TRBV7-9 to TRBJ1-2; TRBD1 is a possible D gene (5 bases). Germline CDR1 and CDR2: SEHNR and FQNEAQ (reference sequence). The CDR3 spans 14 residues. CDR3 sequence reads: CASSFGHPPAIHAF. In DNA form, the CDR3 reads TGTGCCAGCAGCTTCGGACATCCGCCCGCTATACACGCCTTC.

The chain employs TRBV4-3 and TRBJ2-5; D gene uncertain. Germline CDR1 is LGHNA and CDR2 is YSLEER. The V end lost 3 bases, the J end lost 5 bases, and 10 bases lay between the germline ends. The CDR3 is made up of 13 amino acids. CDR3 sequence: CASSQGTGETQYF. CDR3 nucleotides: TGCGCCAGCAGCCAGGGAACCGGGGAGACCCAGTACTTC.

Here the CDR3 reads CASSSEPGQETQYF. The CDR3 region has the DNA TGCGCCAGCAGCTCGGAACCGGGCCAAGAGACCCAGTACTTC. This chain uses TRBV5-1 with TRBJ2-5; D gene uncertain. The CDR3 spans 14 residues. From germline, CDR1 is SGHRS and CDR2 YFSETQ. V was trimmed by 3 bases and J by 1 base, leaving 10 bases between them.

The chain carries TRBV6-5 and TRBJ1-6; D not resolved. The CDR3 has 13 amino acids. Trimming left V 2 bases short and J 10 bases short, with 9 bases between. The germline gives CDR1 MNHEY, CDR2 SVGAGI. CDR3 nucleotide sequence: TGTGCCAGCAGTTACCCAAGTGGGTCACCCCTCCACTTT. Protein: CASSYPSGSPLHF.

The CDR3 DNA sequence: TGTGCCTGGAGTGGGGGCCTTGAGGGTCAGCCCCAGCATTTT. It yields the protein CAWSGGLEGQPQHF. The gene calls are TRBV30 and TRBJ1-5; tentatively, D is TRBD1 (5 bases). Trimming stripped 1 base from V and 6 bases from J, with 13 bases between. Germline V lookup: CDR1 GTSNPN, CDR2 SVGIG (reference sequence). This CDR3 has 14 amino acids.

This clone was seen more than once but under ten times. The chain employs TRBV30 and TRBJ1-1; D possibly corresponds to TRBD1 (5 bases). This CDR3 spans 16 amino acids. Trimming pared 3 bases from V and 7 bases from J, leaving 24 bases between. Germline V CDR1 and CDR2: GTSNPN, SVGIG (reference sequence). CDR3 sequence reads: CAWSGGVLNVLGEAFF. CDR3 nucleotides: TGTGCCTGGAGCGGGGGAGTATTGAATGTTTTGGGTGAAGCTTTCTTT.

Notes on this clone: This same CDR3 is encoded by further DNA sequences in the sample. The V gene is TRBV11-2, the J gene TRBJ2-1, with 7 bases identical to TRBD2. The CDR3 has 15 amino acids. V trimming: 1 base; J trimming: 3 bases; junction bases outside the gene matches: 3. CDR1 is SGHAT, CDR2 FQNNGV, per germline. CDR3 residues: CASSLGRGVYNEQFF. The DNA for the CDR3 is TGTGCCAGCAGCTTAGGACGGGGGGTCTACAATGAGCAGTTCTTC. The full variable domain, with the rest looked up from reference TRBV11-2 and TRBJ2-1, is EAGVAQSPRYKIIEKRQSVAFWCNPISGHATLYWYQQILGQGPKLLIQFQNNGVVDDSQLPKDRFSAERLKGVDSTLKIQPAKLEDSAVYLCASSLGRGVYNEQFFGPGTRLTVL.

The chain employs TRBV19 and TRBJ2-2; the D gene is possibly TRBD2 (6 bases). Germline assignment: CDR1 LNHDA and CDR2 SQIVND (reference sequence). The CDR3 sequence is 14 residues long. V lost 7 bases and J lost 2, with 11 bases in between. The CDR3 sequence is CASKGTSNTGELFF. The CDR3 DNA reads TGTGCCAGTAAAGGGACTTCTAACACCGGGGAGCTGTTTTTT.

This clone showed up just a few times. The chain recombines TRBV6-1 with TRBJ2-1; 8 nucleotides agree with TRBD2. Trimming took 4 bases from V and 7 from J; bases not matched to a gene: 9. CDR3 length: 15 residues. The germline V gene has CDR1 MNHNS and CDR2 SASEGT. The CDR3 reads CASSGPGGPRNEQFF. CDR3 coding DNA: TGTGCCAGCAGTGGACCGGGGGGGCCGCGAAATGAGCAGTTCTTC.

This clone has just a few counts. This CDR3 reads CASKGYRDSDEQYF. CDR3 in DNA: TGTGCCAGCAAAGGGTACAGGGACTCTGACGAGCAGTACTTC. The genes are TRBV11-1 and TRBJ2-7; possibly TRBD1 or TRBD2 for D (6 bases each). The CDR3 length is 14 residues. Germline values: CDR1 SGHAT, CDR2 FQDESV (reference sequence). The V and J ends lost 7 bases and 5 bases respectively, with 18 bases between them.

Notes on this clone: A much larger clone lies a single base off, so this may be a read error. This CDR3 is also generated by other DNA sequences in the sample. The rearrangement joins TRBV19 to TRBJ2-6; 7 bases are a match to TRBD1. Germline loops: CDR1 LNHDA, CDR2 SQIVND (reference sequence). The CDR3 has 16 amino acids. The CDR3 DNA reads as TGTGCCAGTAGTAGGGACAGTTCCTCTGGGGCCAACGTCCTGACCTTC. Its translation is CASSRDSSSGANVLTF.

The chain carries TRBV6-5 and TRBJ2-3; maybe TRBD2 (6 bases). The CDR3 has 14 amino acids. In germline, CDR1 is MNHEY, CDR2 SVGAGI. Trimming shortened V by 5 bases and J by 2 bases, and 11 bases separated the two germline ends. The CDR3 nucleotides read TGTGCCAGCAGTCAACGGGACTTCACAGATACGCAGTATTTT. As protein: CASSQRDFTDTQYF.

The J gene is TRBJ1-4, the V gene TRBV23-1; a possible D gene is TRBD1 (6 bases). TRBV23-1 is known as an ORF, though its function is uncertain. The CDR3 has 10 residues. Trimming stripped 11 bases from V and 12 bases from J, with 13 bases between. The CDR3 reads CAPSGHELFF. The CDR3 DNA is TGCGCCCCGTCGGGACATGAACTGTTTTTT.

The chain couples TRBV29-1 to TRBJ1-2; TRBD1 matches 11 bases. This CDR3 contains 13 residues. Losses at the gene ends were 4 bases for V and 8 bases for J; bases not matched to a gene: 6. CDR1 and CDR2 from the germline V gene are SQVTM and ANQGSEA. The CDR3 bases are TGCAGCGTTGGCCGGGACAGGGGGAGCGGCTACACCTTC. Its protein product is CSVGRDRGSGYTF. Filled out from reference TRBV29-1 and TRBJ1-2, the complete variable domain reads SAVISQKPSRDICQRGTSLTIQCQVDSQVTMMFWYRQQPGQSLTLIATANQGSEATYESGFVIDKFPISRPNLTFSTLTVSNMSPEDSSIYLCSVGRDRGSGYTFGSGTRLTVV.

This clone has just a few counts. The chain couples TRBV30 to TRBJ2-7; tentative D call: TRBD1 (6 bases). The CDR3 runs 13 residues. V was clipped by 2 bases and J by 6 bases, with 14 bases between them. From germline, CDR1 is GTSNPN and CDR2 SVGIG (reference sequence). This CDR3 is CAWSPQGMSEQYF. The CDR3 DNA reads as TGTGCCTGGAGTCCCCAGGGGATGAGCGAGCAGTACTTC.

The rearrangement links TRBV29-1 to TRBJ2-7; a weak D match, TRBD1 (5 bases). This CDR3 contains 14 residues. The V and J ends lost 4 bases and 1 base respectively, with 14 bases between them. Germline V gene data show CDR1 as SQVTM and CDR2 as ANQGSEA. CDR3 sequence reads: CSVAQGRGSYEQYF. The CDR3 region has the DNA TGCAGCGTTGCGCAGGGAAGGGGATCCTACGAGCAGTACTTC.

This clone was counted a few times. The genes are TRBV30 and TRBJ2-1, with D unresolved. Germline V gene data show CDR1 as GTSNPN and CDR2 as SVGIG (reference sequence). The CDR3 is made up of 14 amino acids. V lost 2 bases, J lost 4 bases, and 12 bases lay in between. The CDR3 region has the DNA TGTGCCTGGAGTCCTCCGGACGGGTACAATGAGCAGTTCTTC. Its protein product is CAWSPPDGYNEQFF.